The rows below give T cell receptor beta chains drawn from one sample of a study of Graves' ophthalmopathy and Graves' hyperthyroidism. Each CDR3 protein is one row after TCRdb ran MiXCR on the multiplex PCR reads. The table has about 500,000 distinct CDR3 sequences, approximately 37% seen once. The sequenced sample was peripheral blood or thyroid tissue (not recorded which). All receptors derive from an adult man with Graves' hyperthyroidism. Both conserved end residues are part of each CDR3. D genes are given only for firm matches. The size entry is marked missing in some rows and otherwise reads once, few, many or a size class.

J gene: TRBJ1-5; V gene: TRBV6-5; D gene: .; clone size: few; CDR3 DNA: TGTGCCAGCAGTTTAACAGGGTTTGATCAGCCCCAGCATTTT; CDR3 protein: CASSLTGFDQPQHF
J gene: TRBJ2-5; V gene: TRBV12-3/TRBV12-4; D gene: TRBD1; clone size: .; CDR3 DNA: TGTGCCAGCAGTCCTGGACAGGGGACTTGGACCCAGTACTTC; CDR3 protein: CASSPGQGTWTQYF
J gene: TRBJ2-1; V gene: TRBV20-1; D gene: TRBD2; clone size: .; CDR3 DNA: TGCAGTGCCTCGGAGCTAGCGGGCGGCCACCTCTTC; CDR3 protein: CSASELAGGHLF
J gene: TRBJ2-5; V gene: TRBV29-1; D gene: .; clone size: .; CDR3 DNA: TGCAGCGTTGAAGCCCAGGGTCAAGAGACCCAGTACTTC; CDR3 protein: CSVEAQGQETQYF
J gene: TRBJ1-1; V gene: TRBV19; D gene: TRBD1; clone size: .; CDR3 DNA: TGTGCCAGTAGTACTACAGGGGCCAACACTGAAGCTTTCTTT; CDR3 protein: CASSTTGANTEAFF
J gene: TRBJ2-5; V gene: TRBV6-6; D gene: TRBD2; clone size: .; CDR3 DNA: TGTGCCAGCAGTTACTCGGTTGCTGCTAGCGGGATCGCTGAGACCCAGTACTTC; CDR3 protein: CASSYSVAASGIAETQYF
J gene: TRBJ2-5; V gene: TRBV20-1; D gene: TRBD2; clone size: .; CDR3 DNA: TGCAGTGCTGGAGCGCTAGCGGTTTCGACCCAGTACTTC; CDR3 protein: CSAGALAVSTQYF
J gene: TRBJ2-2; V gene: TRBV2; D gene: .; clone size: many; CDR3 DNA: TGTGCCAGCGATCAGGTCGGGACCGGGGAGCTGTTTTTT; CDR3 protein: CASDQVGTGELFF
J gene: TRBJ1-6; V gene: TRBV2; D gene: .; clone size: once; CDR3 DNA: TGTGCCAGCAGTGACGGGGGGGGCGCGGATTCACCCCTCCACTTT; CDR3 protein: CASSDGGGADSPLHF
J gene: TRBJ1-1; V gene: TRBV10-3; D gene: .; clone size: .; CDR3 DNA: TGTGCCATCAGTGATAGTCTTTACACTGAAGCTTTCTTT; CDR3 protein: CAISDSLYTEAFF
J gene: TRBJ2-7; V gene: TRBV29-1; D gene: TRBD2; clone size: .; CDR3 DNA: TGCAGCGTTCAAGCGGGGGGAACCTACGAGCAGTACTTC; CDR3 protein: CSVQAGGTYEQYF
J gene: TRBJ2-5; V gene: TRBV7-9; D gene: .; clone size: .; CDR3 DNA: TGTGCCAGCAGCTTAGTTATGGGATTCGGCGAGACCCAGTACTTC; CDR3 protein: CASSLVMGFGETQYF
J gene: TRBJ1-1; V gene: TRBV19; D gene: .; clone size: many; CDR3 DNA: TGTGCCAGTAGTCGAGCACCGGGACAAATGAACACTGAAGCTTTCTTT; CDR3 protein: CASSRAPGQMNTEAFF
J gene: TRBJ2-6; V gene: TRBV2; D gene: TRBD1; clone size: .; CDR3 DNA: TGTGCCAGCAGTTGGACAGGTTTTGCTGGGGCCAACGTCCTGACTTTC; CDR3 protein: CASSWTGFAGANVLTF
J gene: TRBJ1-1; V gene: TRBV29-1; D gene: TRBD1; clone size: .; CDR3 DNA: TGCAGCGTGACAGGGGTTGCTTTCTTT; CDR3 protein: CSVTGVAFF
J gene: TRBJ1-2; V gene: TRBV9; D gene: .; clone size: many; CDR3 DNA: TGTGCCAGCAGCGTAGAGCCTAGCGGGAACTATGGCTACACCTTC; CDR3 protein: CASSVEPSGNYGYTF
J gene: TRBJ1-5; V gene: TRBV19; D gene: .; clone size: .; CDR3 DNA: TGTGCCAGTAGTAATTACGGACAGTTAAGCAATCAGCCCCAGCATTTT; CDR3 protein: CASSNYGQLSNQPQHF
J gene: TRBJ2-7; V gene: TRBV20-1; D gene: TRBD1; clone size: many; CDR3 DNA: TGCAGTGCTAGATCAACCCGGGACAGTTACTACGAGCAGTACTTC; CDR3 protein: CSARSTRDSYYEQYF
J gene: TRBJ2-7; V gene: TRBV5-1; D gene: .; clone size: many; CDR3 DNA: TGCGCCAGCAGCCCGGGGGGCGCCCTCTACGAGCAGTACTTC; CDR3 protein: CASSPGGALYEQYF
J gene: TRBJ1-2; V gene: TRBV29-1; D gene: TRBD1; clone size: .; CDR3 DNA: TGCAGCGTTGATGTTGGACAGGACCAACTCTATGGCTACACCTTC; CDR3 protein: CSVDVGQDQLYGYTF
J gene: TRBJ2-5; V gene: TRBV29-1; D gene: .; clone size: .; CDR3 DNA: TGCAGCCAACACAGGGGAGGAGAGCAGTACTTC; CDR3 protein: CSQHRGGEQYF
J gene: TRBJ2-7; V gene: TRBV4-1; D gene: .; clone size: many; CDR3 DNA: TGCGCCAGCAGCAGGGACTGGAGTCCCTACGAGCAGTACTTC; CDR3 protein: CASSRDWSPYEQYF
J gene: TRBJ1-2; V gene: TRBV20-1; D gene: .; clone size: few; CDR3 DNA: TGCAGTGCCGGGTCGGAAGGCTATGGCTACACCTTC; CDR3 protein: CSAGSEGYGYTF
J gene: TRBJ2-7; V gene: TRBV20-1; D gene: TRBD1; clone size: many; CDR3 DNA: TGCAGTGCCACGTCGACAGGGTATTCCTACGAGCAGTACTTC; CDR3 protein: CSATSTGYSYEQYF
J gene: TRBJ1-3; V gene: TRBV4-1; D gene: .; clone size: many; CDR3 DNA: TGCGCCAGCAGCCAAGATAGCGGGTACTCTGGAAACACCATATATTTT; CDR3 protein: CASSQDSGYSGNTIYF
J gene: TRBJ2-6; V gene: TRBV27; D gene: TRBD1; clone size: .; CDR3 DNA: TGTGCCAGCAGTCCCGGACAGGGGGCCGCTGGGGCCAACGTCCTGACTTTC; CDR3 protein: CASSPGQGAAGANVLTF
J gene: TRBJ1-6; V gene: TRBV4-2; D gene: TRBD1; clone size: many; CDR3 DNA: TGTGCCAGCAGCCAAGAACCACAGGGGAGTCCTTCACCCCTCCACTTT; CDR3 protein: CASSQEPQGSPSPLHF
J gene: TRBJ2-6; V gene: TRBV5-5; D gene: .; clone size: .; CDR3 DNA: TGTGCCAGCAGCTCACCCGAGTGGGAGTCTGGGGCCAACGTCCTGACTTTC; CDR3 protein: CASSSPEWESGANVLTF
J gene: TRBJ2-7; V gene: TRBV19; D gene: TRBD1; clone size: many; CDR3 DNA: TGTGCCAGTAGTACCCACGGACAGGGGAGTAGGTACGAGCAGTACTTC; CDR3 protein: CASSTHGQGSRYEQYF
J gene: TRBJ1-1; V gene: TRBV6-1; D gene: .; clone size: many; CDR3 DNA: TGTGCCAGCAGGCCGGGGCAGCCGAACACTGAAGCTTTCTTT; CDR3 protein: CASRPGQPNTEAFF
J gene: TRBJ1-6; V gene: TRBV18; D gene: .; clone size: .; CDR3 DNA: TGTGCCAGCTCACCCCGACAGGACCCGAATTCACCCCTCCACTTT; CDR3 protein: CASSPRQDPNSPLHF
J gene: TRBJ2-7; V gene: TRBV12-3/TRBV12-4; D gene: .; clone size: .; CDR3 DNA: TGTGCCAGCAGTTTAGGGGCCCTTACGGGATACGAGCAGTACTTC; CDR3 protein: CASSLGALTGYEQYF
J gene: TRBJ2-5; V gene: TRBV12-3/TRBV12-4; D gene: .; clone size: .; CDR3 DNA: TGTGCCAGCAGCCCTGGGACGGAAAAAGAGACCCAGTACTTC; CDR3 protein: CASSPGTEKETQYF
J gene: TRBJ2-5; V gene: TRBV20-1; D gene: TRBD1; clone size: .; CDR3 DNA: TGCGGTGCTAGCAAAGGGACAGAGCAAGAGACTCAGTACTTC; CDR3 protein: CGASKGTEQETQYF
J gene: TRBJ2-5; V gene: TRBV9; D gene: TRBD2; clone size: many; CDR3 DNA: TGTGCCAGCAGCGTAGGCGGGGGGCGCCTCCAAGAGACCCAGTACTTC; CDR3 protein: CASSVGGGRLQETQYF
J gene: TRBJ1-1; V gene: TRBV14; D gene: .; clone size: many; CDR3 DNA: TGTGCCAGCAGCCCCCTACAGGGTAGGTTCACTGAAGCTTTCTTT; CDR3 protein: CASSPLQGRFTEAFF
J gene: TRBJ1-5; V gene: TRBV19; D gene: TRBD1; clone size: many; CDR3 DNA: TGTGCCAGTAGGGGGGGACAGAACAATCAGCCCCAGCATTTT; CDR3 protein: CASRGGQNNQPQHF
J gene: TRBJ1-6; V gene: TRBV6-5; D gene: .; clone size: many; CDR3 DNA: TGTGCCAGCAGTGAAAATCAATATTCACCCCTCCACTTT; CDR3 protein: CASSENQYSPLHF
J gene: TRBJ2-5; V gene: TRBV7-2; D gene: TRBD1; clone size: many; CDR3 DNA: TGTGCCAGCAGCTTAGCGGTAGGCAGGGGGCTGGGACAGCAAGAGACCCAGTACTTC; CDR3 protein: CASSLAVGRGLGQQETQYF
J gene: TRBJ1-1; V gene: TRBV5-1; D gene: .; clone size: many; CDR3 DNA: TGCGCCAGCAGCTTCGAACGCGGGGGGCGGGACACTGAAGCTTTCTTT; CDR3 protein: CASSFERGGRDTEAFF
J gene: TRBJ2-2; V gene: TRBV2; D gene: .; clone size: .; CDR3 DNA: TGCGCCAGCAGCCAAATTTGGGCACCAACCGGGGAGCTGTTTTTT; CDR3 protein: CASSQIWAPTGELFF
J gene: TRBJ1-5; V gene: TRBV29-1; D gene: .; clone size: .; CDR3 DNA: TGCAGCGTTGAGTTGCTAGCGGGTTACAATGAGCCCCAGCATTTT; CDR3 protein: CSVELLAGYNEPQHF
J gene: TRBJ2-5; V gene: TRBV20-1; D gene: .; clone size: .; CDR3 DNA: TGCAGTGCTAGAGGAGCAGGGTACCAAGAGACCCAGTACTTC; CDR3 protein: CSARGAGYQETQYF
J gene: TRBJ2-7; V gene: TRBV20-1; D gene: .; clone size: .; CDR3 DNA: TGCAGTGCTAGACCAAGTCAGGGACACGAGCAGTACTTC; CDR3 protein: CSARPSQGHEQYF
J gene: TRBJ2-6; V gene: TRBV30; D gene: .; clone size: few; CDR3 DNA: TGTGCCTGGAGCGTAGGGGCCAACGTCCTGACTTTC; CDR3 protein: CAWSVGANVLTF
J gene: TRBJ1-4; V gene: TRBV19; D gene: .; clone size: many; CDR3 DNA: TGTGCCAGTAGTATGGAAGGAGGGGATGAAAAACTGTTTTTT; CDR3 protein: CASSMEGGDEKLFF
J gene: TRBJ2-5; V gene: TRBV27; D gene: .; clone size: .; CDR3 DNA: TGTGCCAGCGGACCCGGGGGAAGAGAGACCCAGTACTTC; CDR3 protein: CASGPGGRETQYF
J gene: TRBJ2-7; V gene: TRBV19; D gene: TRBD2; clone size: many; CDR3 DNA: TGTGCCAGTAGTATTGACTGGACTAGCGGCATCGAGCAGTACTTC; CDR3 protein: CASSIDWTSGIEQYF
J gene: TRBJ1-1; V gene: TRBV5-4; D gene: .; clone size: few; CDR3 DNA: TGTGCCAGCAGCTTGGACGGTAGAGGTTTCTTT; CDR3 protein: CASSLDGRGFF
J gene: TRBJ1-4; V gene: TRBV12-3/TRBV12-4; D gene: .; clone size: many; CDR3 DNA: TGTGCCAGCAGTCTTTCGACCGTGGGGGCGGAAAAACTGTTTTTT; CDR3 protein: CASSLSTVGAEKLFF
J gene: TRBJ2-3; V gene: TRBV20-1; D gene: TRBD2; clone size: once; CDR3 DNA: TGCAGTGCCCCCCCCGCGGGCGGGGGGGCTAGCACAGATACGCAGTATTTT; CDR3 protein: CSAPPAGGGASTDTQYF
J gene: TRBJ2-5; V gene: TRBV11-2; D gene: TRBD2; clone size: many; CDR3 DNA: TGTGCCAGCAGCTACAGACTAGCGGAGAAGCAAGAGACCCAGTACTTC; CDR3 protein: CASSYRLAEKQETQYF
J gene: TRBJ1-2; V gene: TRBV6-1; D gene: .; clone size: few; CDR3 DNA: TGTGCCAGCAGTGTGACGGCCCAAGCTAACTATGGCTACACCTTC; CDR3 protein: CASSVTAQANYGYTF
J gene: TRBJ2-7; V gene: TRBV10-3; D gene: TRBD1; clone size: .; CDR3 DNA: TGTGCCATCAGTGAGTCTGGACAGGGGATGTCCTACGAGCAGTACTTC; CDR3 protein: CAISESGQGMSYEQYF
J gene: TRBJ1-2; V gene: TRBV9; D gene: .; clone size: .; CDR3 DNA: TGTGCCAGCAGCGTCTTAGCAAAGGGCATCGATGGCTACACCTTC; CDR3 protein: CASSVLAKGIDGYTF